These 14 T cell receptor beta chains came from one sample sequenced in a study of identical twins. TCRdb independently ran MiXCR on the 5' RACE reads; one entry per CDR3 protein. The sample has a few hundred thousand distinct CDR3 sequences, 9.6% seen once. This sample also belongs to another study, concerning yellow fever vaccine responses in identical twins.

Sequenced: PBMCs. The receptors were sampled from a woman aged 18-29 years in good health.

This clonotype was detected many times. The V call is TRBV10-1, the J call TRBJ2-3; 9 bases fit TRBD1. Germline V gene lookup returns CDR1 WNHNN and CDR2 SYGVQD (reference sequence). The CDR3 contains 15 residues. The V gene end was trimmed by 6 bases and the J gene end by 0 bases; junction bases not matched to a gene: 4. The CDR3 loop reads CASSTGTGSTDTQYF. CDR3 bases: TGCGCCAGCAGCACCGGGACAGGGAGCACAGATACGCAGTATTTT.

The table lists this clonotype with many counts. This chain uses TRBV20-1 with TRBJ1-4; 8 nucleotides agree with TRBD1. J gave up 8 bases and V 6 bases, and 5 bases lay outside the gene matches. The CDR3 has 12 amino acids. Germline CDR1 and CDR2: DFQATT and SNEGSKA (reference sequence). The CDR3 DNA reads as TGCAGTGCATCAGGGGGCTGGGAAAAACTGTTTTTT. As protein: CSASGGWEKLFF.

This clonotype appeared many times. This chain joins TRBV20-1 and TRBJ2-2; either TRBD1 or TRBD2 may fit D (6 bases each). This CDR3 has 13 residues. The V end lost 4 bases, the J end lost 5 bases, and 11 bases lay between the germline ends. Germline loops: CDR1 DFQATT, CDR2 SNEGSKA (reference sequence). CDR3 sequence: CSAITGATGELFF. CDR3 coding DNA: TGCAGTGCTATTACGGGGGCGACCGGGGAGCTGTTTTTT.

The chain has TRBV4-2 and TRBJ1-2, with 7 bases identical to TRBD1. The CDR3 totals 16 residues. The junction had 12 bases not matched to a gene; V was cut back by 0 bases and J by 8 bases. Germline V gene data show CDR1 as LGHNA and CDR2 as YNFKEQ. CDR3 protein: CASSQDWNRGILGYTF. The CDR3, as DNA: TGTGCCAGCAGCCAAGATTGGAACAGGGGAATCTTAGGCTACACCTTC.

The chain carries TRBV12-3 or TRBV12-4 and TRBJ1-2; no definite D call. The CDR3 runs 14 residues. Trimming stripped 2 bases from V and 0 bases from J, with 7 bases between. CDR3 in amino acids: CASSLIGANYGYTF. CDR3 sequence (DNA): TGTGCCAGCAGTTTAATAGGCGCTAACTATGGCTACACCTTC.

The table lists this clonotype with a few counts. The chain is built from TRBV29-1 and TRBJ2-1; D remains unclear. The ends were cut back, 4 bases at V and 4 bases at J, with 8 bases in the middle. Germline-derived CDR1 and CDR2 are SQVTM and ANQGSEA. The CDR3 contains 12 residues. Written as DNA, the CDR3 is TGCAGCGTTGGAGACCAATACAATGAGCAGTTCTTC. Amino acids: CSVGDQYNEQFF.

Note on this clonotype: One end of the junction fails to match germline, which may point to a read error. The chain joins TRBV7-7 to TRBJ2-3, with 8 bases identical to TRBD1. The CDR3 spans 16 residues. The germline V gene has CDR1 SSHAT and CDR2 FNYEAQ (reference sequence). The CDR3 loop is CASSYPQTGVTDTQYF. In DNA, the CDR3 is TGTGCTAGCAGCTACCCTCAGACAGGGGTGACAGATACGCAGTATTTT.

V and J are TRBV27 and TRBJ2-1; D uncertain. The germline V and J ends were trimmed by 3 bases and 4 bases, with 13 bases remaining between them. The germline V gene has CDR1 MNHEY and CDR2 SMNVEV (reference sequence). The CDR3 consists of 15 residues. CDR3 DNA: TGTGCCAGCAGTTTCGAACCAACCCGGTACAATGAGCAGTTCTTC. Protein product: CASSFEPTRYNEQFF.

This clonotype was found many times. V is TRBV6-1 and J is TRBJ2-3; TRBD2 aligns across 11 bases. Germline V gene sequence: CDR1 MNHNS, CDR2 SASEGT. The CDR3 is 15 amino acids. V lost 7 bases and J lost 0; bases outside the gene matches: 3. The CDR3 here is CASTPSGGSTDTQYF. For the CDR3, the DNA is TGTGCCAGCACACCTAGCGGGGGGAGCACAGATACGCAGTATTTT.

CDR3 in amino acids: CASSLDIRETQYF. CDR3 sequence (DNA): TGCGCCAGCAGCTTGGATATCCGGGAGACCCAGTACTTC. The chain couples TRBV5-1 to TRBJ2-5; D is unresolved. The V gene lost 0 bases and the J gene lost 5 bases, with 8 bases spanning the gap. The CDR3 spans 13 residues. Germline assignment: CDR1 SGHRS and CDR2 YFSETQ. The full variable domain, in which reference TRBV5-1 and TRBJ2-5 provide the parts outside the CDR3, is KAGVTQTPRYLIKTRGQQVTLSCSPISGHRSVSWYQQTPGQGLQFLFEYFSETQRNKGNFPGRFSGRQFSNSRSEMNVSTLELGDSALYLCASSLDIRETQYFGPGTRLLVL.

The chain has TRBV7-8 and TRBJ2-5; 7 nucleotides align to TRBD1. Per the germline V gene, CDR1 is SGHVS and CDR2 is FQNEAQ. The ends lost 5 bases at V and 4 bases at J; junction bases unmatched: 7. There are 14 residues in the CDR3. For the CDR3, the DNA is TGTGCCAGCAGCACCTGGGACAGTAGAGAGACCCAGTACTTC. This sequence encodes CASSTWDSRETQYF.

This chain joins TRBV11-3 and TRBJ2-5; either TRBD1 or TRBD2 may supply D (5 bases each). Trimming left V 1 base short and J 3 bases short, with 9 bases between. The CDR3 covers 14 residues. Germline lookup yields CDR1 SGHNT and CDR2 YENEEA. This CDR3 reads CASSLAGREETQYF. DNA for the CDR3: TGTGCCAGCAGCTTAGCGGGGCGGGAAGAGACCCAGTACTTC.

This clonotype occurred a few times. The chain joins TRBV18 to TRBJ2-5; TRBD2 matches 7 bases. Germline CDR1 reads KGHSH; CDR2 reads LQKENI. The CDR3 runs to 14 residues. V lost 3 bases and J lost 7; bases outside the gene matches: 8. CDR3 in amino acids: CASSPPPGGVTQYF. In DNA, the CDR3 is TGTGCCAGCTCACCCCCTCCGGGAGGTGTGACCCAGTACTTC.

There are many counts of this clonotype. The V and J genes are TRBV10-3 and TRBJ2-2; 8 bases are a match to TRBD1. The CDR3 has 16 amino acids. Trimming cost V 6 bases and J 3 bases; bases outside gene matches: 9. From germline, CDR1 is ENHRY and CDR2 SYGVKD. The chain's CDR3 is CAISAGQGADTGELFF. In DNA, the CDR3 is TGTGCCATCAGCGCGGGGCAGGGGGCGGACACCGGGGAGCTGTTTTTT.